The clone carrying this T cell receptor (beta chain) was found many times. The source material, RNA transcripts, was used to amplify TCR beta CDR3 regions. With the HTBI primer set, the TCR CDR3 went through a first round of RT-PCR. TCRdb re-derived calls from the multiplex PCR reads in MiXCR, one entry per CDR3 protein. Seen here are 540,000 or so distinct CDR3 sequences, about a sixth observed once, and the top ten hold about 7%. This sample stems from a study of T cells in Graves' hyperthyroidism and ophthalmopathy. J gave up 3 bases and V 2 bases, and 7 bases lay outside the gene matches. Germline V lookup: CDR1 SNHLY, CDR2 FYNNEI. This CDR3 has 16 amino acids.

The J gene is TRBJ2-4, the V gene TRBV2; 7 nucleotides agree with TRBD1. The specimen was blood. The sequence was collected from a woman aged 25 to 45 with Graves' hyperthyroidism. The CDR3: CASSELTGLGKNIQYF. The CDR3 region has the DNA TGTGCCAGCAGTGAACTGACAGGGTTGGGCAAAAACATTCAGTACTTC.